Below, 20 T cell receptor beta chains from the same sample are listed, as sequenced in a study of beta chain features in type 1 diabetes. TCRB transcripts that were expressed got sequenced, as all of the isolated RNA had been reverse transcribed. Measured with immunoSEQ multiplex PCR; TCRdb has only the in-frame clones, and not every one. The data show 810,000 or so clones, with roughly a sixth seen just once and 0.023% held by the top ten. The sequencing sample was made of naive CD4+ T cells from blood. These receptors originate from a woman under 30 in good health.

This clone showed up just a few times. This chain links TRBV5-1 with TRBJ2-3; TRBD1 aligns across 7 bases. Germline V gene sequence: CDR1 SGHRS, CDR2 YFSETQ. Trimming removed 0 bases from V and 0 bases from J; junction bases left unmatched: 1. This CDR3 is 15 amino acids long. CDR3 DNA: TGCGCCAGCAGCTTGGGGGGACAGAGCACAGATACGCAGTATTTT. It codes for CASSLGGQSTDTQYF.

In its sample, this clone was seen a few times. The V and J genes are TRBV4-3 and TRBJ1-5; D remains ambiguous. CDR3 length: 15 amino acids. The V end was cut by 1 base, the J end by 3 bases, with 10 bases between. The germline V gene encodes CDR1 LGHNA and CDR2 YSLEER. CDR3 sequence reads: CASSQVWRNNQPQHF. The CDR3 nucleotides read TGCGCCAGCAGCCAAGTTTGGAGAAACAATCAGCCCCAGCATTTT.

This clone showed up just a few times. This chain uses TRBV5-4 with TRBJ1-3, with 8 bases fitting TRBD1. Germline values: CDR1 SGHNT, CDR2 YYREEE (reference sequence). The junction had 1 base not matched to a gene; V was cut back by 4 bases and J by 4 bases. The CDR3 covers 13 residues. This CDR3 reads CASSRDRGNTIYF. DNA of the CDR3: TGTGCCAGCAGCCGGGACAGGGGAAACACCATATATTTT.

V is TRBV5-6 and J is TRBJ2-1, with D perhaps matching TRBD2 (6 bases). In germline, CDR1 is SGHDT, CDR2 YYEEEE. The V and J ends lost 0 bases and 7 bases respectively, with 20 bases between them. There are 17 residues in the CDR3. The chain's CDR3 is CASSLGPRGLRGNEQFF. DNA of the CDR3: TGTGCCAGCAGCTTGGGCCCCAGAGGGCTCCGGGGGAATGAGCAGTTCTTC.

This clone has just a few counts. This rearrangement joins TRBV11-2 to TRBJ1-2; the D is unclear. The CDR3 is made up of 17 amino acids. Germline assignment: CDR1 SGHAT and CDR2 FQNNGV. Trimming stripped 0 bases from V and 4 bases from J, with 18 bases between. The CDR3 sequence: CASSLEQSRPGLYGYTF. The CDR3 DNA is TGTGCCAGCAGCTTAGAGCAGAGTCGGCCTGGCCTCTATGGCTACACCTTC.

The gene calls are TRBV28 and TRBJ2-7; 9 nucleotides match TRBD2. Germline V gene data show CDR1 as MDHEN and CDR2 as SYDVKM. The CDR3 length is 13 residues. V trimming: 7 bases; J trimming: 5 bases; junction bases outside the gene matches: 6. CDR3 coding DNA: TGTGCCAGCACCCGCGCTAGCGGGAACGAGCAGTACTTC. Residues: CASTRASGNEQYF.

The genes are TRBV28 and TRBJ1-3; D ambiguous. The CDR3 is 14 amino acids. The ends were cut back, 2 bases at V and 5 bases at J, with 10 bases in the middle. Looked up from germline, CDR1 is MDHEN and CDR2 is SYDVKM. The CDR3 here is CASSLGGNRNTIYF. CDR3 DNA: TGTGCCAGCAGTTTAGGTGGGAATCGAAACACCATATATTTT. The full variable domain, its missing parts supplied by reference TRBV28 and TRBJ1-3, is DVKVTQSSRYLVKRTGEKVFLECVQDMDHENMFWYRQDPGLGLRLIYFSYDVKMKEKGDIPEGYSVSREKKERFSLILESASTNQTSMYLCASSLGGNRNTIYFGEGSWLTVV.

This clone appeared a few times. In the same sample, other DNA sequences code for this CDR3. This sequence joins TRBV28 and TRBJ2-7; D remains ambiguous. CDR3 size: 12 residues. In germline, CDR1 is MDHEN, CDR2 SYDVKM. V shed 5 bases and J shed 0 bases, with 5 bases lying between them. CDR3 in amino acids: CASSIISYEQYF. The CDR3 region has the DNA TGTGCCAGCAGTATTATCTCCTACGAGCAGTACTTC.

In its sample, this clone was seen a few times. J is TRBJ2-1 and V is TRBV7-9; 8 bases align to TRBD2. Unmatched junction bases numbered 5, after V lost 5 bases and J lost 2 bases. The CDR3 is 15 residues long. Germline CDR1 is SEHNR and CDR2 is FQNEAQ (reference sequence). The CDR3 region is CASSPSGSAYNEQFF. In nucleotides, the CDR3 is TGTGCCAGCAGCCCCAGCGGGAGTGCCTACAATGAGCAGTTCTTC.

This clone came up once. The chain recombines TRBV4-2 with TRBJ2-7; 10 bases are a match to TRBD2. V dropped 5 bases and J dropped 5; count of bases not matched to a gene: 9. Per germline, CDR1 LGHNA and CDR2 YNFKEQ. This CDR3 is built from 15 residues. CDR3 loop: CASSSLAGVFHEQYF. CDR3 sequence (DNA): TGTGCCAGCAGCAGCCTAGCGGGAGTCTTCCACGAGCAGTACTTC.

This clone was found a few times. The DNA of the CDR3 is TGTGCCAGCAACCTCGGACAGTCGGGCAATCAGCCCCAGCATTTT. Translated: CASNLGQSGNQPQHF. The gene calls are TRBV6-1 and TRBJ1-5; possible D gene TRBD1, 6 bases. Germline V gene lookup returns CDR1 MNHNS and CDR2 SASEGT. V lost 7 bases and J 2 bases, leaving 15 bases between the germline ends. The CDR3 contains 15 residues.

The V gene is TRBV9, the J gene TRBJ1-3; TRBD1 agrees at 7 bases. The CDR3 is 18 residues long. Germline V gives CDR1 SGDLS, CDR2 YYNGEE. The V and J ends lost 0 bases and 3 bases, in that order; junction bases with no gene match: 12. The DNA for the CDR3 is TGTGCCAGCAGCGTAGCGGCAGGGGGATCCTACGGTGGAAACACCATATATTTT. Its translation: CASSVAAGGSYGGNTIYF.

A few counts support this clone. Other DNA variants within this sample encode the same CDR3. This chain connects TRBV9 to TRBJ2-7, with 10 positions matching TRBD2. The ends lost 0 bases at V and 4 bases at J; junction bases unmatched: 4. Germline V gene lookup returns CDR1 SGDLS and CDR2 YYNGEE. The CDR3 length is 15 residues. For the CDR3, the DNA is TGTGCCAGCAGCGTAGCGGCTAGCGGGGGATACGAGCAGTACTTC. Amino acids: CASSVAASGGYEQYF. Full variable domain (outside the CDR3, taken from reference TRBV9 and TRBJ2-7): DSGVTQTPKHLITATGQRVTLRCSPRSGDLSVYWYQQSLDQGLQFLIQYYNGEERAKGNILERFSAQQFPDLHSELNLSSLELGDSALYFCASSVAASGGYEQYFGPGTRLTVT.

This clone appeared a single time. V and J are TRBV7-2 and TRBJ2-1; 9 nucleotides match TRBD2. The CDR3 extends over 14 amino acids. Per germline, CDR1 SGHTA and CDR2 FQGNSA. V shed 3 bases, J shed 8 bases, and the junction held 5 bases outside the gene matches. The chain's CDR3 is CASSFLLAGYEQFF. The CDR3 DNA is TGTGCCAGCAGCTTTCTCCTAGCGGGATATGAGCAGTTCTTC.

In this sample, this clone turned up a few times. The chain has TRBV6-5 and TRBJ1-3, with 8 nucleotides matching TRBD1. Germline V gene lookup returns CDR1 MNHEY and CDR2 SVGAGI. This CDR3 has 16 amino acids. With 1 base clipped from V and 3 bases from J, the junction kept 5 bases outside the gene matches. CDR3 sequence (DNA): TGTGCCAGCAGTTACTACGACAGGGGCTTTGGAAACACCATATATTTT. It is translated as CASSYYDRGFGNTIYF.

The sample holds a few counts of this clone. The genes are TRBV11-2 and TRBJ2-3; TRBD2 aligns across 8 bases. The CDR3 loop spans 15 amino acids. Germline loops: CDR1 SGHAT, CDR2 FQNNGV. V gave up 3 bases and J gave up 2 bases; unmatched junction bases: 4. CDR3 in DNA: TGTGCCAGCAGCTTCTTAGCGGGAAACACAGATACGCAGTATTTT. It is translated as CASSFLAGNTDTQYF.

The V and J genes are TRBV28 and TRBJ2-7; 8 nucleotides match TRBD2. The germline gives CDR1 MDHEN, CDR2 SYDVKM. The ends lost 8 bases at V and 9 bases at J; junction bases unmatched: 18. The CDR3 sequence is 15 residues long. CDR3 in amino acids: CASGTGTRDPWAQYF. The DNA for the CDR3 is TGTGCCAGCGGAACCGGGACTAGAGATCCGTGGGCGCAGTACTTC.

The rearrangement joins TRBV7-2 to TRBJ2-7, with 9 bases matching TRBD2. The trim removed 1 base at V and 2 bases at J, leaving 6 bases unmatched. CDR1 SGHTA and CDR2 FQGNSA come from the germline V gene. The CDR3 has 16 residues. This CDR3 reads CASSLGGAGGAYEQYF. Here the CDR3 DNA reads TGTGCCAGCAGCTTAGGGGGAGCGGGAGGTGCCTACGAGCAGTACTTC. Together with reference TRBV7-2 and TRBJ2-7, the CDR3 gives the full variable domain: GAGVSQSPSNKVTEKGKDVELRCDPISGHTALYWYRQSLGQGLEFLIYFQGNSAPDKSGLPSDRFSAERTGGSVSTLTIQRTQQEDSAVYLCASSLGGAGGAYEQYFGPGTRLTVT.

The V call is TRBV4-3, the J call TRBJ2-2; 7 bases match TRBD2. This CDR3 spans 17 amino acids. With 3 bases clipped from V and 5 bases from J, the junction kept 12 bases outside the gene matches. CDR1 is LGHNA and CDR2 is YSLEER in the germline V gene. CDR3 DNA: TGCGCCAGCAGCCAGACCCTCGGCGGGAGTAGAACCGGGGAGCTGTTTTTT. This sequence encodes CASSQTLGGSRTGELFF.

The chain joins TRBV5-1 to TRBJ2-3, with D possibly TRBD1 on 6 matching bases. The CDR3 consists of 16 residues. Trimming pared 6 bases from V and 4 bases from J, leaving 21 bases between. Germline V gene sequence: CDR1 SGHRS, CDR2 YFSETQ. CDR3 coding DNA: TGCGCCAGCAAGGTTGACCGGGACACCCCCGCAGATACGCAGTATTTT. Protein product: CASKVDRDTPADTQYF. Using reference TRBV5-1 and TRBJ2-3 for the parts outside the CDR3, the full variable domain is KAGVTQTPRYLIKTRGQQVTLSCSPISGHRSVSWYQQTPGQGLQFLFEYFSETQRNKGNFPGRFSGRQFSNSRSEMNVSTLELGDSALYLCASKVDRDTPADTQYFGPGTRLTVL.